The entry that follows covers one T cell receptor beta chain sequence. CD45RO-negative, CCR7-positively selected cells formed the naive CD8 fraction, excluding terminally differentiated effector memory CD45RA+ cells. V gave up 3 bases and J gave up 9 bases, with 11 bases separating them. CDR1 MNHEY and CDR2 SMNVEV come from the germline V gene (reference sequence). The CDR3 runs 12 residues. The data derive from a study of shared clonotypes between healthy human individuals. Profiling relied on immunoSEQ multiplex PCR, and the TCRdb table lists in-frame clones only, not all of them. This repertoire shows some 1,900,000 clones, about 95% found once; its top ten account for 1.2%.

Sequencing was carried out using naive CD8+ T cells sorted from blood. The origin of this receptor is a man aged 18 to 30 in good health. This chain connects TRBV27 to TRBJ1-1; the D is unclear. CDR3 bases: TGTGCCAGCAGTTTTATCGGCGGAAAAGCTTTCTTT. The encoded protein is CASSFIGGKAFF.